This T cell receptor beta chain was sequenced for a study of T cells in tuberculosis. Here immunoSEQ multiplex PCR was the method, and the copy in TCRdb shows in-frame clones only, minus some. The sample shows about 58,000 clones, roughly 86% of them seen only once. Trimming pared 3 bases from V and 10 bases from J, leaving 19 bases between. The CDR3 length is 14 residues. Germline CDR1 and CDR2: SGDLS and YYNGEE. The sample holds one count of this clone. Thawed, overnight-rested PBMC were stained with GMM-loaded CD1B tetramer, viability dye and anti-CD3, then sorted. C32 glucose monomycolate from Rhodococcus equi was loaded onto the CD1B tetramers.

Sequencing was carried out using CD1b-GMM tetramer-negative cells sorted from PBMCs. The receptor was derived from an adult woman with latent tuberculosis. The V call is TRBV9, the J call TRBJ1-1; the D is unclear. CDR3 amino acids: CASSANEGIGGAFF. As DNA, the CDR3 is TGTGCCAGCAGCGCCAACGAGGGAATAGGCGGAGCTTTCTTT.